The T cell receptor (beta chain) under discussion was sequenced for a study of metastatic and nonmetastatic thyroid tumors. In the study overall: Repertoire comparisons spanned blood and tumor or nodule tissue from malignant and benign thyroid patients.

MiXCR was used by TCRdb to re-call the PCR reads. The data contain tens of thousands of clones, more than 9% of them singletons. Ahead of thyroid surgery, no patient had received treatment of any kind. This clone was seen ten or more times. The CDR3 sequence is 15 residues long. V lost 6 bases to trimming and J lost 5 bases; unmatched junction nucleotides: 10. The V gene's germline CDR1 is MDHEN and CDR2 SYDVKM. The sequencing sample was made of blood. The chain combines TRBV28 with TRBJ2-1; 7 bases map to TRBD2. This receptor was taken from a male donor with papillary thyroid cancer or a benign thyroid nodule (not recorded which). Some clones in this sample may be carry-over from other donors' samples. CDR3 bases: TGTGCCAGCAGCCCCAATGCGGGAGTGAACAATGAGCAGTTCTTC. Amino acid sequence: CASSPNAGVNNEQFF.